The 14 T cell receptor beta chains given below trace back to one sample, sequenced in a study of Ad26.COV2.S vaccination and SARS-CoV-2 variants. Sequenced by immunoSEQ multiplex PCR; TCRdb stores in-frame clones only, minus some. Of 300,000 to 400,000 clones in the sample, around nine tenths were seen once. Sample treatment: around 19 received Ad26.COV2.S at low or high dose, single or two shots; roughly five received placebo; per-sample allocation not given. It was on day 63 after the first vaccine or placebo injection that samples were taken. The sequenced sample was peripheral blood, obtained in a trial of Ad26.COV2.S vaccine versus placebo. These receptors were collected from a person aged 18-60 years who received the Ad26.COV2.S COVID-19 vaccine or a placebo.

The chain's CDR3 is CASSLVSTGYEQYF. CDR3 bases: TGTGCCAGCAGCTTAGTTTCTACAGGCTACGAGCAGTACTTC. This chain uses TRBV7-2 with TRBJ2-7, with D possibly being TRBD1 (5 bases). CDR3 length: 14 amino acids. Germline-derived CDR1 and CDR2 are SGHTA and FQGNSA. V was clipped by 1 base and J by 3 bases, with 10 bases between them.

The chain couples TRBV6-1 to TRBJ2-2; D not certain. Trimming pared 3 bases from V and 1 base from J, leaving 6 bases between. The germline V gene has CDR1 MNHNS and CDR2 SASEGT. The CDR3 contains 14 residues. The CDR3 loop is CASSELMNTGELFF. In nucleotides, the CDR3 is TGTGCCAGCAGTGAGTTAATGAACACCGGGGAGCTGTTTTTT.

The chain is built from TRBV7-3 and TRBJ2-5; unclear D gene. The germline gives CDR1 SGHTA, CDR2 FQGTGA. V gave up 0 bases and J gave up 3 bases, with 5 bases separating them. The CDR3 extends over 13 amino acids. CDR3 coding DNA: TGTGCCAGCAGCTTAACGGCAGAAGAGACCCAGTACTTC. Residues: CASSLTAEETQYF.

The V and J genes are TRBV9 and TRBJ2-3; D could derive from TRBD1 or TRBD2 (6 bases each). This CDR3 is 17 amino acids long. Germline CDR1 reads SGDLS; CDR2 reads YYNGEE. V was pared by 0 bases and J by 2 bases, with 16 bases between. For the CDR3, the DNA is TGTGCCAGCAGCGTAGAAGGGGGAGGCGACTACACAGATACGCAGTATTTT. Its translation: CASSVEGGGDYTDTQYF.

The CDR3 is CASSQDGGQGETQYF. The CDR3 region has the DNA TGTGCCAGCAGCCAAGATGGGGGGCAAGGGGAGACCCAGTACTTC. The gene calls are TRBV4-2 and TRBJ2-5, with D perhaps assigned TRBD1 or TRBD2 (6 bases each). Trimming pared 0 bases from V and 5 bases from J, leaving 13 bases between. This CDR3 is built from 15 residues. Germline V CDR1 and CDR2: LGHNA, YNFKEQ.

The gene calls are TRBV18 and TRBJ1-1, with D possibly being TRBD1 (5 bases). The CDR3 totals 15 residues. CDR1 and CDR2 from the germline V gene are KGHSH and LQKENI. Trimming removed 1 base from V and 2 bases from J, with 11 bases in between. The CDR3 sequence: CASSPQGGANTEAFF. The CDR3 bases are TGTGCCAGCTCACCACAGGGAGGGGCCAACACTGAAGCTTTCTTT.

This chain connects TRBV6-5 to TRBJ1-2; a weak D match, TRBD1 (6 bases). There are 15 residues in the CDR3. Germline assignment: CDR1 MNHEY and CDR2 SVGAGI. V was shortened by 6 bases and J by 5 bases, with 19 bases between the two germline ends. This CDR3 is CASRPLGRQGYGYTF. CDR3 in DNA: TGTGCCAGCAGGCCCCTGGGAAGGCAGGGGTATGGCTACACCTTC.

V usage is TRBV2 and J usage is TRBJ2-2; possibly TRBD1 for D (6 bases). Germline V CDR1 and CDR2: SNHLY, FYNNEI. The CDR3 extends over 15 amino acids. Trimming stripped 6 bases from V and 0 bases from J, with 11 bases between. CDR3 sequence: CASRRDNTNTGELFF. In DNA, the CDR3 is TGTGCCAGCAGACGGGACAACACGAACACCGGGGAGCTGTTTTTT.

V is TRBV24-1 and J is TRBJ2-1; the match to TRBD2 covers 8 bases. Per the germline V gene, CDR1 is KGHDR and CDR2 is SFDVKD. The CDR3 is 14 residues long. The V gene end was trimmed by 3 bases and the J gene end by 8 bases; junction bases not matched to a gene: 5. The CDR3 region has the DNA TGTGCCACCAGTGATGCTTCCGGGGGGGATGAGCAGTTCTTC. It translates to CATSDASGGDEQFF.

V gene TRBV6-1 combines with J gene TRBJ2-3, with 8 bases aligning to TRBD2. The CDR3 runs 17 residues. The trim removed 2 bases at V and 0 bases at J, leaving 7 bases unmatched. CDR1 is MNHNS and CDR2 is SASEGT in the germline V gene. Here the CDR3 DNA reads TGTGCCAGCAGTGAATTGTTTAGCGGGGCTAGCACAGATACGCAGTATTTT. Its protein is CASSELFSGASTDTQYF.

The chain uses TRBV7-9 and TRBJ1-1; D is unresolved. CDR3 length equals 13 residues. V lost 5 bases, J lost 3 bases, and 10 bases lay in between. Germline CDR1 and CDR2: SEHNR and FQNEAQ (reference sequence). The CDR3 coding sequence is TGTGCCAGCAGCGGTAACATGTACACTGAAGCTTTCTTT. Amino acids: CASSGNMYTEAFF.

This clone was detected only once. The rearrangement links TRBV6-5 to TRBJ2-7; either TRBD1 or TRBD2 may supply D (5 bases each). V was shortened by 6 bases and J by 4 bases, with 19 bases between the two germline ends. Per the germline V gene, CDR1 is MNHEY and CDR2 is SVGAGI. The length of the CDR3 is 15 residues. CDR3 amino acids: CASRPAGTGIYEQYF. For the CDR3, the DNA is TGTGCCAGCAGGCCCGCCGGGACGGGAATTTACGAGCAGTACTTC.

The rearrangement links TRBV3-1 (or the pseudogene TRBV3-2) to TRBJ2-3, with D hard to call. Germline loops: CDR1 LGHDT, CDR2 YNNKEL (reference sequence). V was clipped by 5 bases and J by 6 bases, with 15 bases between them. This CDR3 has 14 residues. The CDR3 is CASSNVGIYDTQYF. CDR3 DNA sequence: TGTGCCAGCAGCAACGTAGGGATTTACGATACGCAGTATTTT.

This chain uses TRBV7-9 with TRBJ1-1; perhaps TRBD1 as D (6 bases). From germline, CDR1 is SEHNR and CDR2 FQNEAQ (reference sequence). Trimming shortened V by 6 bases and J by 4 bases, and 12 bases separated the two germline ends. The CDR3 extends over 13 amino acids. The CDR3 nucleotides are TGTGCCAGCAGTCAGCAGGGGAGCACTGAAGCTTTCTTT. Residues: CASSQQGSTEAFF.